The sequence of this TCR beta chain was determined in a study of lymphopenia after photon versus proton radiotherapy. Overall study findings and caveats: After lymphocyte nadir, photon-treated repertoires showed oligoclonal expansion, especially CD8+ Temra.

A remark on this clone: Its specificity is not known.

Germline lookup yields CDR1 SGDLS and CDR2 YYNGEE. V dropped 5 bases and J dropped 4 bases, with 13 bases sitting between them. This CDR3 contains 15 residues. The table came from immunoSEQ multiplex PCR; TCRdb's copy has only in-frame clones and leaves some out. The sample lists about 49,000 clones, about 86% occurring once. The sequence derives from a man aged 50-59 years with gastric cancer. The chain employs TRBV9 and TRBJ2-6; maybe TRBD1 (5 bases). Source: peripheral blood, taken from a patient treated with photon-based radiotherapy. CDR3 region: CASRIGHSGANVLTF. CDR3 nucleotides: TGTGCCAGCAGGATAGGACACTCGGGGGCCAACGTCCTGACTTTC.